What follows are 21 T cell receptor beta chains derived from one specimen sequenced in a study of T cell repertoires in cytomegalovirus infection. One entry per CDR3 protein results from TCRdb running MiXCR on the reads. The sample consists of approximately 290,000 distinct CDR3 sequences, about 26% of them appearing once. Sequencing was done on a sample of PBMCs. The receptors shown here come from a human donor in good health (CMV status not recorded). Some clones in this sample may be carry-over from other donors' samples.

Concerning this clonotype itself: This may arise from a read error, as a much more abundant clone is one base away. The rearrangement links TRBV6-2 or TRBV6-3 to TRBJ2-5; D is possibly TRBD2 (6 bases). There are 14 residues in the CDR3. Per the germline V gene, CDR1 is MNHEY and CDR2 is SVGEGT. CDR3 in amino acids: CVSSFPTRQETQYF. The CDR3, as DNA: TGTGTCAGCAGTTTTCCGACTAGGCAAGAGACCCAGTACTTC.

This rearrangement joins TRBV28 to TRBJ1-5; 7 bases are a match to TRBD1. Unmatched junction bases numbered 6, after V lost 5 bases and J lost 5 bases. CDR1 and CDR2 (germline): MDHEN, SYDVKM. There are 14 residues in the CDR3. CDR3 nucleotide sequence: TGTGCCAGCAGTAAGGACAGGTGGGATCAGCCCCAGCATTTT. Its protein is CASSKDRWDQPQHF.

The rearrangement uses TRBV7-9 and TRBJ1-2; D is unclear. The germline CDR1 and CDR2 sequences are SEHNR and FQNEAQ (reference sequence). This CDR3 is 13 amino acids long. Trimming removed 2 bases at V and 4 bases at J, with 8 bases between. This CDR3 is CASSLSLSYGYTF. The CDR3 bases are TGTGCCAGCAGCTTATCGCTGAGCTATGGCTACACCTTC.

The rearrangement uses TRBV28 and TRBJ1-1; the D is unclear. The CDR3 is 14 residues long. Looked up from germline, CDR1 is MDHEN and CDR2 is SYDVKM. Trimming stripped 4 bases from V and 5 bases from J, with 14 bases between. CDR3 nucleotide sequence: TGTGCCAGCAGTTCCCCCCCGGGTCGGACTGAAGCTTTCTTT. It specifies CASSSPPGRTEAFF.

This clonotype was counted a few times. The rearrangement uses TRBV29-1 and TRBJ1-4; 10 bases fit TRBD1. The CDR3 is 13 amino acids. Germline V lookup: CDR1 SQVTM, CDR2 ANQGSEA. Losses at the gene ends were 8 bases for V and 7 bases for J; bases not matched to a gene: 7. For the CDR3, the DNA is TGCAGCATTAGACAGGGGGCGCGTGAAAAACTGTTTTTT. This codes for CSIRQGAREKLFF.

This clonotype was counted ten times or more. The rearrangement uses TRBV7-9 and TRBJ2-3; D may be TRBD1 or TRBD2 (5 bases each). Deletions cut 6 bases from V and 0 bases from J, with 13 bases between. CDR1 is SEHNR, CDR2 FQNEAQ, per germline (reference sequence). This CDR3 region has 15 residues. CDR3 bases: TGTGCCAGCAGTTGGACGGGACGGAGCACAGATACGCAGTATTTT. This sequence encodes CASSWTGRSTDTQYF.

This clonotype appeared a few times. The CDR3 nucleotides read TGTGCCAGCAGTTCTTTTGGGACAGGGGAATATGAGCAGTTCTTC. Translating gives CASSSFGTGEYEQFF. V gene TRBV6-4 combines with J gene TRBJ2-1, with 10 bases identical to TRBD1. V lost 5 bases, J lost 8 bases, and 9 bases stayed unmatched. The CDR3 consists of 15 residues. Germline CDR1 is MRHNA and CDR2 is SNTAGT.

This rearrangement joins TRBV6-8 to TRBJ2-2; TRBD1 matches at 10 bases. J was trimmed by 7 bases and V by 6 bases; bases with no gene match: 8. The CDR3 runs 15 residues. Germline V lookup: CDR1 MNHGY, CDR2 SAAAGT. CDR3 protein: CASRGDRGQIGELFF. CDR3 nucleotides: TGTGCCAGCAGAGGAGACAGGGGGCAGATCGGGGAGCTGTTTTTT.

This clonotype has more than one count but fewer than ten. The V and J genes are TRBV29-1 and TRBJ2-5; 7 nucleotides agree with TRBD2. J lost 4 bases, V lost 4 bases, and 9 bases had no gene match. The CDR3 contains 14 residues. Germline V lookup: CDR1 SQVTM, CDR2 ANQGSEA. The CDR3 spells CSVAFGGGSETQYF. In DNA, the CDR3 is TGCAGCGTTGCATTTGGCGGGGGTTCAGAGACCCAGTACTTC.

This clonotype was seen a handful of times. The rearrangement links TRBV28 to TRBJ1-2, with D hard to call. The V gene's germline CDR1 is MDHEN and CDR2 SYDVKM. The CDR3 totals 12 residues. V lost 6 bases and J lost 8, with 13 bases in between. The CDR3 sequence: CASSLSWYGYTF. For the CDR3, the DNA is TGTGCCAGCAGCCTAAGCTGGTACGGCTACACCTTC.

The chain links TRBV2 to TRBJ2-7; tentatively, D is TRBD1 (6 bases). CDR1 is SNHLY and CDR2 is FYNNEI in the germline V gene. The CDR3 totals 15 residues. V gave up 2 bases and J gave up 1 base, with 12 bases separating them. DNA for the CDR3: TGTGCCAGCAGTGAACTAGGACAGCAGTCCTACGAGCAGTACTTC. This codes for CASSELGQQSYEQYF.

This clonotype was detected many times. The chain uses TRBV7-2 and TRBJ2-5; D unclear. V gave up 1 base and J gave up 4 bases, with 7 bases separating them. CDR3 length: 13 residues. From germline, CDR1 is SGHTA and CDR2 FQGNSA. The CDR3 loop is CASSLGYRETQYF. In nucleotides, the CDR3 is TGTGCCAGCAGCTTAGGGTACAGAGAGACCCAGTACTTC.

This clonotype was recorded a few times. This chain connects TRBV20-1 to TRBJ2-1; TRBD2 agrees at 8 bases. V was pared by 6 bases and J by 5 bases, with 6 bases of the junction left unmatched. Looked up from germline, CDR1 is DFQATT and CDR2 is SNEGSKA (reference sequence). CDR3 size: 13 residues. The CDR3 region is CSAPGLGDNEQFF. CDR3 sequence (DNA): TGCAGTGCCCCGGGACTAGGTGACAATGAGCAGTTCTTC.

The chain combines TRBV2 with TRBJ1-4, with 8 positions matching TRBD1. Germline CDR1 and CDR2: SNHLY and FYNNEI. With 7 bases clipped from V and 10 bases from J, the junction kept 11 bases outside the gene matches. The CDR3 runs to 14 residues. In nucleotides, the CDR3 is TGTGCCAGCAAAGCCGACAGGGGCAGGGGAAAACTGTTTTTT. Translation: CASKADRGRGKLFF.

This clonotype was counted many times. The V call is TRBV7-2, the J call TRBJ1-5; unclear D gene. Between the trimmed V and J ends, which lost 1 base and 2 bases, there was a span of 12 bases. The CDR3 extends over 16 amino acids. Germline assignment: CDR1 SGHTA and CDR2 FQGNSA. CDR3 residues: CASSLEGYGGNQPQHF. The CDR3 bases are TGTGCCAGCAGCTTAGAAGGGTACGGAGGCAATCAGCCCCAGCATTTT.

This clonotype was seen many times. V usage is TRBV7-2 and J usage is TRBJ2-3; 7 positions match TRBD2. Unmatched junction bases numbered 5, after V lost 1 base and J lost 4 bases. The germline CDR1 and CDR2 sequences are SGHTA and FQGNSA. The CDR3 has 15 residues. CDR3 nucleotide sequence: TGTGCCAGCAGCTTAGACGGCGGGAGACCAGATACGCAGTATTTT. Its translation is CASSLDGGRPDTQYF.

Ten or more counts support this clonotype. This chain links TRBV7-2 with TRBJ2-7; 9 nucleotides match TRBD2. CDR3 length: 15 amino acids. Trimming removed 1 base from V and 0 bases from J; junction bases left unmatched: 1. Germline lookup yields CDR1 SGHTA and CDR2 FQGNSA. DNA of the CDR3: TGTGCCAGCAGCTTAGGGACTAGCGTCTCCTACGAGCAGTACTTC. Translated: CASSLGTSVSYEQYF.

This clonotype has a count of ten or more. The gene calls are TRBV7-2 and TRBJ2-7, with TRBD2 matching 12 bases. The CDR3 spans 14 residues. The V gene's germline CDR1 is SGHTA and CDR2 FQGNSA. With 5 bases clipped from V and 7 bases from J, the junction kept 6 bases outside the gene matches. As DNA, the CDR3 is TGTGCCAGCAGCGGACTAGCGGGGTTCAGGGAGCAGTACTTC. It specifies CASSGLAGFREQYF.

V gene TRBV12-3 or TRBV12-4 combines with J gene TRBJ1-4; TRBD1 aligns across 8 bases. CDR3 length: 16 amino acids. V lost 6 bases to trimming and J lost 7 bases; unmatched junction nucleotides: 13. In DNA form, the CDR3 reads TGTGCCAGCAGCCAGACAGGAGGACAGGGCAGTGAAAAACTGTTTTTT. Amino acid sequence: CASSQTGGQGSEKLFF.

This clonotype was detected a few times. The chain couples TRBV6-6 to TRBJ1-1, with unresolved D. CDR1 is MNHNY and CDR2 is SVGAGI in the germline V gene (reference sequence). This CDR3 contains 13 residues. The ends were cut back, 0 bases at V and 4 bases at J, with 6 bases in the middle. As DNA, the CDR3 is TGTGCCAGCAGTTACTCGGAGGGCACTGAAGCTTTCTTT. Its translation: CASSYSEGTEAFF.

The chain recombines TRBV2 with TRBJ1-2; possible D gene TRBD1, 5 bases. V was pared by 8 bases and J by 4 bases, with 11 bases between. The CDR3 has 12 amino acids. Germline CDR1 SNHLY, CDR2 FYNNEI. Here the CDR3 DNA reads TGTGCCAGCGCCAGGGTCGGCTATGGCTACACCTTC. Amino acids: CASARVGYGYTF. The entire variable domain, with the rest obtained from reference TRBV2 and TRBJ1-2, is as follows: EPEVTQTPSHQVTQMGQEVILRCVPISNHLYFYWYRQILGQKVEFLVSFYNNEISEKSEIFDDQFSVERPDGSNFTLKIRSTKLEDSAMYFCASARVGYGYTFGSGTRLTVV.